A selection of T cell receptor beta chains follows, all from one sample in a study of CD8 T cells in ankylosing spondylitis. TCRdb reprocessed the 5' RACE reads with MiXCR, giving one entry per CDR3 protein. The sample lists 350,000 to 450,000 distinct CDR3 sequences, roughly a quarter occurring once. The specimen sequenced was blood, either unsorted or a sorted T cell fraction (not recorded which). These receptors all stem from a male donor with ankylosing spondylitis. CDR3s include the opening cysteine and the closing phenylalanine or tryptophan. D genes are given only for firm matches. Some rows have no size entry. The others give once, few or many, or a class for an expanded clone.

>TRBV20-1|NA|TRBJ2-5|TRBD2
TGCAGTGCTAGAGATCCGACTAGCGGGAGAGAGACCCAGTACTTC
CSARDPTSGRETQYF
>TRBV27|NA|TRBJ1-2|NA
TGTGCCAGCACCACTGGGGGCGGGCCCATGGCAGGCTACACCTTC
CASTTGGGPMAGYTF
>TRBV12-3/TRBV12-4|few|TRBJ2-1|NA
TGTGCCAGCACCACACCCGGGACTGACAATGAGCAGTTCTTC
CASTTPGTDNEQFF
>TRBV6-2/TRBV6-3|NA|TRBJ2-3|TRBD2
TGTGCCAGCAGCCGACTAGCCGGTGATACGCAGTATTTT
CASSRLAGDTQYF
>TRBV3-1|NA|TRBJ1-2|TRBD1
TGTGCCAGCAGCCGGACAGGGCCTTCCCATGGCTACACCTTC
CASSRTGPSHGYTF
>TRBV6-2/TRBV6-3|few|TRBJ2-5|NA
TGTGCCAGCAGTTACTGGAGACACCCGCAAGAGACCCAGTACTTC
CASSYWRHPQETQYF
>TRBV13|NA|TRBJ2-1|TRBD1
TGTGCCAGCAGCCTTACGACAGGGGGCGAAAGCTCCTACAATGAGCAGTTCTTC
CASSLTTGGESSYNEQFF
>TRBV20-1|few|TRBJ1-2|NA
TGCAGTGCTAGTATACAGGGAAACGACTATGGCTACACCTTC
CSASIQGNDYGYTF
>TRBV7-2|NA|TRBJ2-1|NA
TGTGCCAGCAGCCGTGCCAAGGGGAATATGAATGAGCAGTTCTTC
CASSRAKGNMNEQFF
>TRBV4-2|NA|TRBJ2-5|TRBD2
TGTGCCAGCAGCCAAGGGGCTAGCGGGAGAGGGCTAGAGACCCAGTACTTC
CASSQGASGRGLETQYF
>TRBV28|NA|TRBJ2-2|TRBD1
TGTGCCAGCAGTCGACAGGGGCCCGCCTCCGGGGAGCTGTTTTTT
CASSRQGPASGELFF
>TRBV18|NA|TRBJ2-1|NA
TGTGCCAGCTCACCAATGGACACGTACAATGAGCAGTTCTTC
CASSPMDTYNEQFF
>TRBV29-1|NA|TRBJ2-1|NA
TGCAGCGTTGATGGGAGTAGCGAAAACTACAATGAGCAGTTCTTC
CSVDGSSENYNEQFF
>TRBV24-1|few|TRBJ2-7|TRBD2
TGTGCCACCAGTGATCCAGCGGGGGCCCCCTACGAGCAGTACTTC
CATSDPAGAPYEQYF
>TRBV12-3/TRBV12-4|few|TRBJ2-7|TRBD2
TGTGCCAGCAGTTTAATGCCTAGCGGGATCTACGAGCAGTACTTC
CASSLMPSGIYEQYF
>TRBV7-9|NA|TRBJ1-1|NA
TGTGCCAGCAGCTTGCTTTTGGAGAACACTGAAGCTTTCTTT
CASSLLLENTEAFF
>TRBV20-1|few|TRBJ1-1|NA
TGCAGTGCTAGATACGGACAGCGGAACACTGAAGCTTTCTTT
CSARYGQRNTEAFF
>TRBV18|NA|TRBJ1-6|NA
TGTGCCAGCTCACCCTCCTCCGACACCCTCCACTTT
CASSPSSDTLHF
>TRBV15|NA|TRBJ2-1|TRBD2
TGTGCCACCAGCAGAGATTTGACGGGAGGAGCCTACAATGAGCAGTTCTTC
CATSRDLTGGAYNEQFF
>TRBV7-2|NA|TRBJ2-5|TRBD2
TGTGCCAGCAGCTTAGTAGGTGGGAGGGCCCAAGAGACCCAGTACTTC
CASSLVGGRAQETQYF
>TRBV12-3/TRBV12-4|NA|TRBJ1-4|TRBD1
TGTGCCAGCAGTTGGACAGGGACCGATGAAAAACTGTTTTTT
CASSWTGTDEKLFF
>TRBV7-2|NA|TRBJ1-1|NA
TGTGCCAGCAGCCTCCCCGTTGGGGGGGGCGCGGGAGCTTTCTTT
CASSLPVGGGAGAFF
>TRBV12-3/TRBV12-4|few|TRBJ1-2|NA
TGTGCCAGCAGTCCCCACTTGACGGGGAACTATGGCTACACCTTC
CASSPHLTGNYGYTF
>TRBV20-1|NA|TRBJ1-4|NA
TGCAGTGCCCAGGGTAATGAAAAACTGTTTTTT
CSAQGNEKLFF
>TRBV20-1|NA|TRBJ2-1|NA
TGCAGTGCTAGAGCGAGGATCGGCGACTTCCCGGGTAATGAGCAGTTCTTC
CSARARIGDFPGNEQFF
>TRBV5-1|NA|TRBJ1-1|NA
TGCGCCAGCAGCTTGGTAGCAGCGAACACTGAAGCTTTCTTT
CASSLVAANTEAFF
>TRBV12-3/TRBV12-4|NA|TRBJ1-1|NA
TGTGCCAGCAGCCCTCAGGGCTCCCGAACTCCTGAAGCTTTCTTT
CASSPQGSRTPEAFF
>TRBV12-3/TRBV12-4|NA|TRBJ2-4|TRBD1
TGTGCCAGCAGTGCCGACAGGGGTAGCATTCAGTACTTC
CASSADRGSIQYF
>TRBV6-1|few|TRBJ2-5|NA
TGTGCCAGCAGTGAAGCGCTTGGGAACCAAGAGACCCAGTACTTC
CASSEALGNQETQYF
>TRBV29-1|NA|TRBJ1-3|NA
TGCAGTGCAAGGTGGGGCTCTGGAAACACCATATATTTT
CSARWGSGNTIYF
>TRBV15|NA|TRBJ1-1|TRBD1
TGTGCCACCAAGACAGGGGCGGGCACTGAAGCTTTCTTT
CATKTGAGTEAFF
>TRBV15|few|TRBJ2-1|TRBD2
TGTGCCACCAGCAGAGATTGGAATAGCGGGAGTAGAAATGAGCAGTTCTTC
CATSRDWNSGSRNEQFF
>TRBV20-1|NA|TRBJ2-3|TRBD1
TGCAGTGCTAGCAGGCAGGGGGCAGATACGCAGTATTTT
CSASRQGADTQYF
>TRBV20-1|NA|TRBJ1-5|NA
TGCAGTGCTAGACGGGACCGCTTTAGCAATCAGCCCCAGCATTTT
CSARRDRFSNQPQHF
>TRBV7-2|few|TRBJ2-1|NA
TGTGCCAGCGCAAGCGGAGGAAGTACCAATGAGCAGTTCTTC
CASASGGSTNEQFF
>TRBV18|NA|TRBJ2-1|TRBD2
TGTGCCAGCTCACCGCGACTAGCGGGAGAGGCCAATGAGCAGTTCTTC
CASSPRLAGEANEQFF
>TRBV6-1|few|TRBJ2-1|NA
TGTGCCACCGAGAGGTCGTATGAGCAGTTCTTC
CATERSYEQFF
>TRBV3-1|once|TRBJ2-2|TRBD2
TGTGCCAGCAGCCATAGAACTAGCGGGAGGATGTCGTCAGGGGAGCTGTTTTTT
CASSHRTSGRMSSGELFF
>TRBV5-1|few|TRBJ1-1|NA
TGCGCCAGCAGCCCCGAGGGATTACCGAGCACTGAAGCTTTCTTT
CASSPEGLPSTEAFF